Each of the 20 T cell receptor beta chains below was sequenced from the same sample in a study of T cell responses to AZD1222 COVID-19 vaccine. Clones were sequenced by immunoSEQ multiplex PCR, and TCRdb holds only the in-frame ones, with some missing. The sample yields more than 150,000 clones, around 85% seen once. The sample here was peripheral blood, taken after recovery from COVID-19. The receptors come from an adult who had recovered from COVID-19.

Here the CDR3 reads CASSEFTAEAFF. CDR3 nucleotides: TGTGCCAGCAGTGAATTCACTGCTGAAGCTTTCTTT. This rearrangement joins TRBV25-1 to TRBJ1-1; D unresolved. Germline V gene sequence: CDR1 MGHDK, CDR2 SYGVNS. The germline V and J ends were trimmed by 1 base and 6 bases, with 6 bases remaining between them. This CDR3 has 12 residues.

This clone turned up a few times. V is TRBV15 and J is TRBJ1-5; D call uncertain. Trimming took 0 bases from V and 1 from J, leaving 4 bases between them. Germline assignment: CDR1 LNHNV and CDR2 YYDKDF (reference sequence). CDR3 length equals 14 residues. The CDR3 spells CATSRDLSNQPQHF. The CDR3 nucleotides are TGTGCCACCAGCAGAGATCTAAGCAATCAGCCCCAGCATTTT.

This clone turned up a few times. As DNA, the CDR3 is TGTGCCAGCAGCCGCGGGACAGGCGGCAATCAGCCCCAGCATTTT. It is translated as CASSRGTGGNQPQHF. The chain has TRBV6-2 or TRBV6-3 and TRBJ1-5, with TRBD1 identical over 8 bases. After removal of 6 bases from V and 2 bases from J, the junction contained 6 bases not matched to a gene. The CDR3 covers 15 residues. CDR1 is MNHEY, CDR2 SVGEGT, per germline.

The chain is built from TRBV29-1 and TRBJ1-2, with TRBD1 matching over 9 bases. V trimming: 7 bases; J trimming: 4 bases; junction bases outside the gene matches: 13. CDR3 length equals 15 residues. Germline-derived CDR1 and CDR2 are SQVTM and ANQGSEA. The CDR3 DNA follows: TGCAGCGCCATAGACCGGGACAGGGTAGGCTATGGCTACACCTTC. Residues: CSAIDRDRVGYGYTF.

V is TRBV7-3 and J is TRBJ1-2; TRBD1 agrees at 7 bases. Per the germline V gene, CDR1 is SGHTA and CDR2 is FQGTGA. V lost 5 bases, J lost 8 bases, and 8 bases stayed unmatched. CDR3 length equals 13 residues. In DNA, the CDR3 is TGTGCCAGCAGCGTAGACAGGGACCACGGCTACACCTTC. Translated, it gives CASSVDRDHGYTF.

This chain uses TRBV29-1 with TRBJ2-2, with D possibly TRBD2 on 6 matching bases. Between the trimmed V and J ends, which lost 5 bases and 0 bases, there was a span of 13 bases. Germline V lookup: CDR1 SQVTM, CDR2 ANQGSEA. The CDR3 contains 15 residues. In DNA, the CDR3 is TGCAGCGTTAAGACGGGGACTGCGAACACCGGGGAGCTGTTTTTT. This gives the protein CSVKTGTANTGELFF.

The V call is TRBV5-1, the J call TRBJ2-5; D may be TRBD1 (5 bases). This CDR3 has 14 residues. The germline V gene has CDR1 SGHRS and CDR2 YFSETQ. Between the trimmed V and J ends, which lost 4 bases and 5 bases, there was a span of 15 bases. CDR3 in amino acids: CASSPNRLMETQYF. The DNA for the CDR3 is TGCGCCAGCAGCCCGAACAGGTTGATGGAGACCCAGTACTTC.

This clone was detected only once. J is TRBJ2-7 and V is TRBV28, with D perhaps matching TRBD2 (6 bases). CDR3 length: 15 residues. V was pared by 1 base and J by 5 bases, with 15 bases between. The germline V gene encodes CDR1 MDHEN and CDR2 SYDVKM. CDR3 sequence: CASSLSLPGVDEQYF. CDR3 in DNA: TGTGCCAGCAGTTTATCCCTCCCGGGGGTCGACGAGCAGTACTTC.

CDR3: CASSLAGNRQPQHF. CDR3 nucleotide sequence: TGTGCCAGCAGCTTAGCTGGGAATAGACAGCCCCAGCATTTT. This sequence joins TRBV7-9 and TRBJ1-5; no firm D call. This CDR3 comprises 14 residues. CDR1 is SEHNR, CDR2 FQNEAQ, per germline (reference sequence). The V and J ends lost 0 bases and 7 bases respectively, with 10 bases between them.

This clone appeared a few times. This chain joins TRBV5-6 and TRBJ1-5, with D perhaps TRBD1 (6 bases). CDR3 length: 15 residues. Per the germline V gene, CDR1 is SGHDT and CDR2 is YYEEEE. The V gene lost 2 bases and the J gene lost 0 bases, with 9 bases spanning the gap. CDR3 sequence (DNA): TGTGCCAGCAGCTTAGGACAGTTTAGCAATCAGCCCCAGCATTTT. It translates to CASSLGQFSNQPQHF. Looking up the rest from reference TRBV5-6 and TRBJ1-5 gives the full variable domain: DAGVTQSPTHLIKTRGQQVTLRCSPKSGHDTVSWYQQALGQGPQFIFQYYEEEERQRGNFPDRFSGHQFPNYSSELNVNALLLGDSALYLCASSLGQFSNQPQHFGDGTRLSIL.

The V and J genes are TRBV3-1 (or the pseudogene TRBV3-2) and TRBJ2-7; 7 bases agree with TRBD2. V dropped 0 bases and J dropped 7; count of bases not matched to a gene: 21. The CDR3 covers 19 residues. Germline CDR1 is LGHDT and CDR2 is YNNKEL (reference sequence). The CDR3 loop reads CASSQESLLPGGFRGEQYF. CDR3 sequence (DNA): TGTGCCAGCAGCCAAGAATCGCTCCTCCCCGGGGGGTTCCGGGGGGAGCAGTACTTC.

The CDR3: CASSQYGWDSQETQYF. The CDR3, as DNA: TGCGCCAGCAGCCAATACGGGTGGGACAGCCAAGAGACCCAGTACTTC. This chain connects TRBV5-1 to TRBJ2-5, with TRBD1 matching 7 bases. V lost 4 bases to trimming and J lost 1 base; unmatched junction nucleotides: 10. This CDR3 has 16 residues. The germline V gene encodes CDR1 SGHRS and CDR2 YFSETQ.

The genes are TRBV6-1 and TRBJ2-7; possibly TRBD2 for D (5 bases). Germline V CDR1 and CDR2: MNHNS, SASEGT. V was pared by 0 bases and J by 3 bases, with 9 bases between. The CDR3 is made up of 14 amino acids. In DNA form, the CDR3 reads TGTGCCAGCAGTGAAGCTAGCCGGGGCTACGAGCAGTACTTC. Translating gives CASSEASRGYEQYF.

This sequence joins TRBV12-3 or TRBV12-4 and TRBJ2-7; D is unclear. This CDR3 region has 13 residues. Trimming left V 3 bases short and J 0 bases short, with 6 bases between. CDR3 region: CASSFESSYEQYF. The CDR3, as DNA: TGTGCCAGCAGTTTCGAGAGCTCCTACGAGCAGTACTTC.

The rearrangement uses TRBV5-1 and TRBJ2-6; D possibly corresponds to TRBD2 (5 bases). This CDR3 is built from 18 residues. The germline V gene has CDR1 SGHRS and CDR2 YFSETQ. V lost 0 bases and J 0 bases, leaving 13 bases between the germline ends. The CDR3: CASSLDGVPLSGANVLTF. CDR3 DNA: TGCGCCAGCAGCTTGGACGGGGTCCCCCTCTCTGGGGCCAACGTCCTGACTTTC.

The V call is TRBV29-1, the J call TRBJ2-4, with a possible D match to TRBD1 (5 bases). The CDR3 extends over 14 amino acids. Per germline, CDR1 SQVTM and CDR2 ANQGSEA. Trimming left V 0 bases short and J 8 bases short, with 14 bases between. The DNA of the CDR3 is TGCAGCGTTGAAGATCGTCAGGGATGGGACATTCAGTACTTC. This sequence encodes CSVEDRQGWDIQYF.

The CDR3 spells CASSLDTRSYNEQFF. The CDR3 nucleotides are TGTGCCAGCAGTCTGGACACCCGCTCCTACAATGAGCAGTTCTTC. V usage is TRBV7-3 and J usage is TRBJ2-1, with a possible D match to TRBD1 (5 bases). V gave up 6 bases and J gave up 0 bases, with 12 bases separating them. From germline, CDR1 is SGHTA and CDR2 FQGTGA. The CDR3 sequence is 15 residues long.

The genes are TRBV6-2 or TRBV6-3 and TRBJ1-5, with D possibly matching TRBD1 (5 bases). There are 13 residues in the CDR3. V dropped 5 bases and J dropped 9 bases, with 14 bases sitting between them. In germline, CDR1 is MNHEY, CDR2 SVGEGT. For the CDR3, the DNA is TGTGCCAGCAGTGCCCCCCCAGGGACGCCCCAGCATTTT. Its protein is CASSAPPGTPQHF.

This clone occurred once. The chain recombines TRBV5-1 with TRBJ1-3, with D possibly TRBD1 on 6 matching bases. The V gene's germline CDR1 is SGHRS and CDR2 YFSETQ. The CDR3 sequence is 14 residues long. V shed 3 bases and J shed 2 bases, with 9 bases lying between them. The CDR3 coding sequence is TGCGCCAGCAGCTCAGGGGTGGCTGGAAACACCATATATTTT. Translation gives CASSSGVAGNTIYF.

The chain uses TRBV7-9 and TRBJ1-1; maybe TRBD1 (6 bases). Between the trimmed V and J ends, which lost 1 base and 11 bases, there was a span of 17 bases. The germline CDR1 and CDR2 sequences are SEHNR and FQNEAQ (reference sequence). CDR3 length equals 14 residues. CDR3 sequence reads: CASSLDVWGQSAFF. CDR3 sequence (DNA): TGTGCCAGCAGCTTAGATGTATGGGGGCAGTCTGCTTTCTTT.